The T cell receptor beta chain described here comes from a study of blood T cell repertoires in COVID-19. Under the authors' procedure: Researchers report that nucleated cell counts were estimated from reference gene primer amplification. The table came from immunoSEQ multiplex PCR; TCRdb's copy has only in-frame clones and leaves some out. The V and J calls and clone size were taken over from that table, and D and trimming were inferred from the DNA. Of 120,000 to 150,000 clones detected, approximately 90% appear once; the ten largest clones hold roughly 12%. The V and J ends lost 4 bases and 4 bases respectively, with 11 bases between them. Germline CDR1 reads LGHNA; CDR2 reads YSLEER. This CDR3 is built from 14 residues.

The sequence was collected from a man between 18 and 29 years old with COVID-19, enrolled during active disease. Specimen: peripheral blood. The chain joins TRBV4-3 to TRBJ2-1; D gene uncertain. The CDR3 protein is CASSPTHQYNEQFF. The CDR3, as DNA: TGCGCCAGCAGCCCAACACACCAATACAATGAGCAGTTCTTC.